These 16 T cell receptor beta chains originate from one sample sequenced in a study of identical twins. TCRdb fed the 5' RACE reads into MiXCR, producing one record per CDR3 protein. The data contain a few hundred thousand distinct CDR3 sequences, roughly an eighth of them singletons. These sequences were also reported in another study, on yellow fever vaccine responses in identical twins.

The sequencing sample was made of CD4+ T cells sorted from blood. These receptors all come from a woman between 18 and 30 years old in good health.

This clonotype was picked up a small number of times. The V call is TRBV5-4, the J call TRBJ2-1; maybe TRBD2 (5 bases). V was pared by 4 bases and J by 4 bases, with 15 bases between. Germline V gene sequence: CDR1 SGHNT, CDR2 YYREEE (reference sequence). The length of the CDR3 is 15 residues. CDR3 DNA sequence: TGTGCCAGCAGCCCGGGTAATAGCGAGTACAATGAGCAGTTCTTC. Its protein product is CASSPGNSEYNEQFF.

This clonotype has at least ten counts. The chain couples TRBV5-1 to TRBJ2-2; D may correspond to TRBD1 or TRBD2 (7 bases each). V lost 4 bases and J 5 bases, leaving 15 bases between the germline ends. The CDR3 extends over 15 amino acids. Per the germline V gene, CDR1 is SGHRS and CDR2 is YFSETQ. CDR3 coding DNA: TGCGCCAGCAGCGCTGTGCAGGGGGGGACCGGGGAGCTGTTTTTT. It specifies CASSAVQGGTGELFF.

J is TRBJ2-5 and V is TRBV29-1; no clear D. The CDR3 sequence is 12 residues long. Trimming pared 4 bases from V and 7 bases from J, leaving 13 bases between. Germline V gene data show CDR1 as SQVTM and CDR2 as ANQGSEA. DNA of the CDR3: TGCAGCGTTGGGTCGGTTGGTGGGACCCAGTACTTC. Its translation is CSVGSVGGTQYF.

The table lists this clonotype with a few counts. This sequence joins TRBV20-1 and TRBJ2-7; 9 bases are a match to TRBD2. CDR3 size: 14 residues. Losses at the gene ends were 2 bases for V and 6 bases for J; bases not matched to a gene: 8. CDR1 and CDR2 from the germline V gene are DFQATT and SNEGSKA (reference sequence). The DNA for the CDR3 is TGCAGTGCTAGACAAGCGGGAGGAGGAGGCGAGCAGTACTTC. It codes for CSARQAGGGGEQYF.

In the case of this clonotype: It is likely a read error, because the conserved phenylalanine at the end of the CDR3 is missing. The chain joins TRBV27 to TRBJ2-6; 8 nucleotides match TRBD1. J lost 0 bases, V lost 4 bases, and 5 bases had no gene match. Germline values: CDR1 MNHEY, CDR2 SMNVEV (reference sequence). The CDR3 is 17 amino acids. CDR3 amino acids: CASSSGTGYSGANVLTL. The DNA of the CDR3 is TGTGCCAGCAGTTCCGGGACAGGATACTCTGGGGCCAACGTCCTGACTTTA.

This clonotype occurred a few times. This chain connects TRBV20-1 to TRBJ2-7, with TRBD1 as a possible D gene (5 bases). V lost 5 bases to trimming and J lost 2 bases, with 10 bases between them. Germline V gene lookup returns CDR1 DFQATT and CDR2 SNEGSKA (reference sequence). The CDR3 sequence is 12 residues long. The CDR3: CSARQPPYEQYF. DNA of the CDR3: TGCAGTGCTCGACAGCCACCCTACGAGCAGTACTTC.

CDR3 sequence (DNA): TGCGCCAGCAGCCCTTCCGGGGGGCTTGGGACAGATACGCAGTATTTT. Its translation is CASSPSGGLGTDTQYF. The chain combines TRBV4-3 with TRBJ2-3, with a weak D call TRBD2 (7 bases). The CDR3 sequence is 16 residues long. The germline V and J ends were trimmed by 4 bases and 3 bases, with 17 bases remaining between them. The germline V gene has CDR1 LGHNA and CDR2 YSLEER.

The chain joins TRBV9 to TRBJ2-3; 12 bases are a match to TRBD2. V lost 4 bases and J lost 3; bases outside the gene matches: 3. Germline V CDR1 and CDR2: SGDLS, YYNGEE. The CDR3 sequence is 15 residues long. The CDR3 DNA follows: TGTGCCAGCAGCACCGGACTAGCGGGGACAGATACGCAGTATTTT. It specifies CASSTGLAGTDTQYF.

This clonotype was picked up a small number of times. The V call is TRBV7-8, the J call TRBJ2-1; a weak D match, TRBD1 (5 bases). Germline lookup yields CDR1 SGHVS and CDR2 FQNEAQ. Between the trimmed V and J ends, which lost 3 bases and 6 bases, there was a span of 15 bases. There are 15 residues in the CDR3. The CDR3 loop is CASSLSVGDFNEQFF. The CDR3 DNA sequence: TGTGCCAGCAGCTTGTCGGTAGGGGATTTCAATGAGCAGTTCTTC.

The V call is TRBV29-1, the J call TRBJ2-5; D is possibly TRBD2 (5 bases). The CDR3 has 13 amino acids. Germline CDR1 SQVTM, CDR2 ANQGSEA. The V and J ends lost 8 bases and 0 bases respectively, with 13 bases between them. CDR3 in DNA: TGCAGCTGGAACGGGCGGGACCAAGAGACCCAGTACTTC. It codes for CSWNGRDQETQYF.

This rearrangement joins TRBV7-3 to TRBJ2-5; D is possibly TRBD2 (5 bases). Trimming took off 1 base at V and 6 bases at J, with 9 bases between the two ends. This CDR3 is built from 13 residues. CDR1 is SGHTA, CDR2 FQGTGA, per germline. In DNA form, the CDR3 reads TGTGCCAGCAGCTTAAATCCGGGAAAGACCCAGTACTTC. Translating gives CASSLNPGKTQYF.

J is TRBJ2-7 and V is TRBV27, with D perhaps matching TRBD1 or TRBD2 (5 bases each). Germline CDR1 and CDR2: MNHEY and SMNVEV (reference sequence). The CDR3 runs 15 residues. Trimming removed 5 bases from V and 2 bases from J, with 16 bases in between. CDR3 region: CASSRGGQRAYEQYF. The CDR3 coding sequence is TGTGCCAGCAGTAGGGGCGGGCAGAGAGCCTACGAGCAGTACTTC.

This clonotype occurred a few times. V is TRBV2 and J is TRBJ2-3; D is ambiguous. The ends were cut back, 3 bases at V and 4 bases at J, with 11 bases in the middle. The CDR3 is 14 amino acids. Germline lookup yields CDR1 SNHLY and CDR2 FYNNEI. This chain's CDR3 is CASSDLESPDTQYF. The CDR3, as DNA: TGTGCCAGCAGTGATCTCGAGAGCCCAGATACGCAGTATTTT.

The chain combines TRBV20-1 with TRBJ2-7; D is tentatively TRBD1 or TRBD2 (5 bases each). The V end was cut by 6 bases, the J end by 6 bases, with 15 bases between. The germline CDR1 and CDR2 sequences are DFQATT and SNEGSKA (reference sequence). This CDR3 is built from 12 residues. As DNA, the CDR3 is TGCAGTGCCCGAGGGCAGGGATCCGAGCAGTACTTC. Translated: CSARGQGSEQYF.

The rearrangement uses TRBV12-3 or TRBV12-4 and TRBJ2-1; tentative D call: TRBD2 (7 bases). Trimming stripped 6 bases from V and 6 bases from J, with 21 bases between. The CDR3 is 16 residues long. In DNA, the CDR3 is TGTGCCAGCAGCCTAGGGGTCGGGGGGCGGGTCAATGAGCAGTTCTTC. Translated, it gives CASSLGVGGRVNEQFF.

This clonotype has just a few counts. The V gene is TRBV20-1, the J gene TRBJ2-7; no firm D call. CDR3 length: 14 residues. Germline V CDR1 and CDR2: DFQATT, SNEGSKA (reference sequence). The V end lost 2 bases, the J end lost 2 bases, and 13 bases lay between the germline ends. CDR3 coding DNA: TGCAGTGCTAGACCCGGACGGGCGACCTACGAGCAGTACTTC. Translated, it gives CSARPGRATYEQYF.